The next 4 T cell receptor beta chains were all read from a single sample in a study of regulatory T cells in long-lasting Graves disease. CDR3-region Arm-PCR and iRepertoire HTBI primers produced the TCR beta libraries. Via MiXCR, TCRdb re-called the multiplex PCR reads, giving one row per CDR3 protein. The sample yields over 200,000 distinct CDR3 sequences, 15% to 20% seen once. Noted time point: newly diagnosed GD, antithyroid drugs for less than 3 months. RNA from PBMCs was the source of the TCR library. These data were also filed under a second study, of T cells in Graves' hyperthyroidism and ophthalmopathy.

The sample was peripheral blood mononuclear cells (PBMCs), taken at new diagnosis, from a patient treated with antithyroid drugs. The receptors were sampled from a woman in her twenties or thirties with Graves disease.

This clonotype was detected many times. The chain combines TRBV7-9 with TRBJ2-7; 12 bases match TRBD1. Germline V gives CDR1 SEHNR, CDR2 FQNEAQ (reference sequence). J lost 13 bases, V lost 1 base, and 5 bases had no gene match. The CDR3 consists of 13 residues. The CDR3 DNA is TGTGCCAGCAGCTTAGATGGGACAGGGGGCGCTTACTTC. This translates into CASSLDGTGGAYF.

The rearrangement uses TRBV5-1 and TRBJ2-5; 10 nucleotides agree with TRBD1. CDR1 is SGHRS, CDR2 YFSETQ, per germline. This CDR3 comprises 16 residues. V shed 5 bases and J 5 bases; nucleotides not matched to a gene: 12. DNA of the CDR3: TGCGCCAGCAGACCTCCGGGACAGGGGATTTCGGAGACCCAGTACTTC. It yields the protein CASRPPGQGISETQYF.

This clonotype was counted once. It differs at one base from a far larger clone, so likely a read error. The chain is built from TRBV11-3 and TRBJ2-1; D gene unclear. The CDR3 is 14 residues long. Germline loops: CDR1 SGHNT, CDR2 YENEEA. Between the trimmed V and J ends, which lost 0 bases and 3 bases, there was a span of 6 bases. CDR3 amino acids: CASSLDSIYNEQFF. CDR3 nucleotide sequence: TGTGCCAGCAGCTTAGATAGCATCTACAATGAGCAGTTCTTC.

This clonotype came up many times. This chain links TRBV19 with TRBJ2-7; 7 positions agree with TRBD1. The CDR3 has 15 amino acids. Germline CDR1 and CDR2: LNHDA and SQIVND (reference sequence). The V segment lost 1 base and the J segment 5 bases; nucleotides outside the gene matches: 8. CDR3 region: CASSIVGTERNEQYF. Written as DNA, the CDR3 is TGTGCCAGTAGTATAGTGGGGACAGAAAGAAACGAGCAGTACTTC.